This T cell receptor beta chain was sequenced during a study of long-term antiretroviral therapy in people with HIV. Runs used v3.0 of the immunoSEQ assay and were done at survey level. Profiling relied on immunoSEQ multiplex PCR, and the TCRdb table lists in-frame clones only, not all of them. Seen here are 16,000 or so clones, around 89% observed once, and the top ten hold about 11%. Regarding the study as a whole: HIV repertoires had narrower CDR3 length ranges than controls.

As concerns this clone: Its antigen is unidentified.

Sequencing was performed on unsorted PBMCs, taken 0.7 years before starting antiretroviral therapy. The receptor comes from a man in his fifties or sixties with HIV.

The CDR3 DNA reads as TGTGCCAGCACCGCGGTAGGGGGCCAAGATACGCAGTATTTT. As protein: CASTAVGGQDTQYF. The chain uses TRBV5-4 and TRBJ2-3; 7 nucleotides line up with TRBD1. Germline V gives CDR1 SGHNT, CDR2 YYREEE (reference sequence). The J segment lost 5 bases and the V segment lost 6 bases, leaving 9 bases of the junction unmatched. The CDR3 contains 14 residues.